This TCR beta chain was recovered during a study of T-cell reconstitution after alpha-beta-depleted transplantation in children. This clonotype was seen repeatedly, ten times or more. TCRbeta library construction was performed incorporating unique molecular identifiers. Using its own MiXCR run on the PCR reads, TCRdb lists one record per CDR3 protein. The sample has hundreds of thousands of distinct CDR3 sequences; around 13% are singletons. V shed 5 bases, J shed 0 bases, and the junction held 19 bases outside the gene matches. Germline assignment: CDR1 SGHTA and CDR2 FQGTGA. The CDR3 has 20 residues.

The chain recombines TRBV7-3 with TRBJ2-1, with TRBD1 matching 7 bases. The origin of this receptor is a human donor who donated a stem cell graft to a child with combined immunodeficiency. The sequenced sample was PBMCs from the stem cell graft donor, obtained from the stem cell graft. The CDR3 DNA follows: TGTGCCAGCAGCGGCTCGACCAGGGGGAGTGTTATTGGCTCCTACAATGAGCAGTTCTTC. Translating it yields CASSGSTRGSVIGSYNEQFF.